These 22 T cell receptor beta chains came from one sample sequenced in a study of blood T cell repertoires in COVID-19. TCRdb keeps only in-frame clones here, not all; method: immunoSEQ multiplex PCR. There are 300,000 or so clones in the sample; around 87% occur only once, and roughly 8% lies in the top ten. The sample comprised peripheral blood. These receptors were obtained from a woman between 45 and 65 years old who had recovered from COVID-19.

The chain carries TRBV28 and TRBJ2-7, with D unresolved. The CDR3 covers 13 residues. Germline assignment: CDR1 MDHEN and CDR2 SYDVKM. The V end lost 2 bases, the J end lost 10 bases, and 15 bases lay between the germline ends. CDR3 nucleotide sequence: TGTGCCAGCAGTTTAACCAGGCCCGGTTCTCAGTACTTC. Its protein product is CASSLTRPGSQYF.

J is TRBJ1-1 and V is TRBV3-1 (or the pseudogene TRBV3-2); TRBD1 matches at 11 bases. The J segment lost 4 bases and the V segment lost 4 bases, leaving 8 bases of the junction unmatched. This CDR3 comprises 16 residues. Per the germline V gene, CDR1 is LGHDT and CDR2 is YNNKEL (reference sequence). CDR3 nucleotides: TGTGCCAGCAGCCGAGGACAGGGGGCGGGGGTCACTGAAGCTTTCTTT. This translates into CASSRGQGAGVTEAFF.

The rearrangement joins TRBV6-5 to TRBJ2-3, with D unresolved. CDR3 length: 11 amino acids. V lost 5 bases and J 7 bases, leaving 7 bases between the germline ends. CDR1 and CDR2 (germline): MNHEY, SVGAGI. The DNA for the CDR3 is TGTGCCAGCAGTCGAGAGTATACGCAGTATTTT. Translation gives CASSREYTQYF.

In nucleotides, the CDR3 is TGCGCCAGCAGTCCGTCGGGACATTCGGATTCACCCCTCCACTTT. This encodes CASSPSGHSDSPLHF. V gene TRBV5-1 combines with J gene TRBJ1-6; D is possibly TRBD1 (6 bases). The CDR3 has 15 residues. V was pared by 5 bases and J by 8 bases, with 17 bases between. Germline values: CDR1 SGHRS, CDR2 YFSETQ.

The chain uses TRBV6-5 and TRBJ1-1; 8 nucleotides match TRBD1. Germline V lookup: CDR1 MNHEY, CDR2 SVGAGI. The V and J ends lost 5 bases and 9 bases, in that order; junction bases with no gene match: 11. The CDR3 spans 14 residues. This chain's CDR3 is CASSPTPWTGKAFF. The CDR3 DNA is TGTGCCAGCAGTCCTACCCCCTGGACAGGGAAAGCTTTCTTT.

The rearrangement links TRBV11-2 to TRBJ2-1; 7 bases are shared with TRBD2. There are 16 residues in the CDR3. Germline V CDR1 and CDR2: SGHAT, FQNNGV. Germline trimming cut 4 bases from V and 3 bases from J; bases unmatched to any gene: 9. CDR3 nucleotide sequence: TGTGCCAGCAGCTCCAGAGGCGCGGGGGTCTACAATGAGCAGTTCTTC. Its protein product is CASSSRGAGVYNEQFF.

This rearrangement joins TRBV2 to TRBJ1-2; no clear D. The CDR3 runs 12 residues. Trimming left V 5 bases short and J 8 bases short, with 12 bases between. The germline CDR1 and CDR2 sequences are SNHLY and FYNNEI. The CDR3: CASSPLSGGYTF. The CDR3 DNA sequence: TGTGCCAGCAGTCCATTGTCGGGGGGCTACACCTTC.

The chain joins TRBV5-1 to TRBJ2-7, with 7 nucleotides matching TRBD1. The germline V gene has CDR1 SGHRS and CDR2 YFSETQ. The CDR3 sequence is 15 residues long. After removal of 2 bases from V and 6 bases from J, the junction contained 11 bases not matched to a gene. The CDR3 DNA follows: TGCGCCAGCAGCTTCGGGACAGCAAGCTACGTCGAGCAGTACTTC. Protein product: CASSFGTASYVEQYF.

This clone was picked up one time. This chain uses TRBV29-1 with TRBJ1-3, with 10 bases fitting TRBD1. With V trimmed by 6 bases and J by 4 bases, 6 bases remained unmatched. Germline V gene sequence: CDR1 SQVTM, CDR2 ANQGSEA. The CDR3 spans 14 residues. In DNA form, the CDR3 reads TGCAGCGTAACGGGACAGGGGTGGGGAAACACCATATATTTT. Residues: CSVTGQGWGNTIYF.

Concerning this clone: Other DNA sequences of this sample code for an identical CDR3. The chain joins TRBV7-2 to TRBJ1-5; D may be TRBD1 (5 bases). The V gene lost 3 bases and the J gene lost 2 bases, with 8 bases spanning the gap. CDR3 length equals 14 residues. Germline CDR1 is SGHTA and CDR2 is FQGNSA. The CDR3 sequence: CASSFSGGNQPQHF. The CDR3 nucleotides are TGTGCCAGCAGCTTTTCGGGGGGCAATCAGCCCCAGCATTTT.

The J gene is TRBJ2-3, the V gene TRBV30; D is perhaps TRBD2 (5 bases). Trimming removed 0 bases from V and 5 bases from J, with 15 bases in between. CDR1 GTSNPN and CDR2 SVGIG come from the germline V gene (reference sequence). The CDR3 is 15 residues long. The CDR3 sequence: CAWSVLLGPGDTQYF. CDR3 sequence (DNA): TGTGCCTGGAGTGTACTACTAGGACCCGGAGATACGCAGTATTTT. The full variable domain, completed using reference TRBV30 and TRBJ2-3, is SQTIHQWPATLVQPVGSPLSLECTVEGTSNPNLYWYRQAAGRGLQLLFYSVGIGQISSEVPQNLSASRPQDRQFILSSKKLLLSDSGFYLCAWSVLLGPGDTQYFGPGTRLTVL.

The chain combines TRBV15 with TRBJ1-2; 8 bases align to TRBD1. Germline V lookup: CDR1 LNHNV, CDR2 YYDKDF (reference sequence). This CDR3 region has 16 residues. V gave up 0 bases and J gave up 3 bases; unmatched junction bases: 6. CDR3 region: CATSRDWAGGHYGYTF. Written as DNA, the CDR3 is TGTGCCACCAGCAGAGATTGGGCAGGGGGCCACTATGGCTACACCTTC.

The chain recombines TRBV5-1 with TRBJ1-3; D uncertain. CDR1 is SGHRS and CDR2 is YFSETQ in the germline V gene. The CDR3 consists of 14 residues. V was clipped by 0 bases and J by 0 bases, with 4 bases between them. This CDR3 is CASSLAGSGNTIYF. The CDR3 DNA sequence: TGCGCCAGCAGCTTGGCAGGCTCTGGAAACACCATATATTTT.

The gene calls are TRBV5-6 and TRBJ1-2; D perhaps matches TRBD1 (6 bases). Trimming removed 0 bases from V and 0 bases from J, with 12 bases in between. CDR3 size: 16 residues. Germline lookup yields CDR1 SGHDT and CDR2 YYEEEE. In DNA form, the CDR3 reads TGTGCCAGCAGCTTGGGCGGGGGCTCGGCTAACTATGGCTACACCTTC. Its protein is CASSLGGGSANYGYTF.

The V call is TRBV30, the J call TRBJ2-7; no clear D gene. Trimming shortened V by 2 bases and J by 1 base, and 9 bases separated the two germline ends. Germline-derived CDR1 and CDR2 are GTSNPN and SVGIG (reference sequence). The CDR3 has 13 residues. The CDR3 is CAWSPESSYEQYF. The CDR3 bases are TGTGCCTGGAGTCCCGAGTCGTCCTACGAGCAGTACTTC.

The chain employs TRBV24-1 and TRBJ2-1, with no clear D. Trimming shortened V by 3 bases and J by 7 bases, and 6 bases separated the two germline ends. This CDR3 contains 12 residues. Germline CDR1 reads KGHDR; CDR2 reads SFDVKD. The DNA for the CDR3 is TGTGCCACCAGTGATCAGGTTAATGAGCAGTTCTTC. This sequence encodes CATSDQVNEQFF.

This clone was seen a few times. V usage is TRBV7-9 and J usage is TRBJ2-3; possible D gene TRBD2, 5 bases. Trimming removed 3 bases at V and 0 bases at J, with 10 bases between. Germline V lookup: CDR1 SEHNR, CDR2 FQNEAQ (reference sequence). This CDR3 is 15 amino acids long. The CDR3, as DNA: TGTGCCAGCAGCTTCGGGCTAGCCAGCACAGATACGCAGTATTTT. The encoded protein is CASSFGLASTDTQYF.

The V call is TRBV5-1, the J call TRBJ1-6, with D perhaps matching TRBD1 (5 bases). Germline values: CDR1 SGHRS, CDR2 YFSETQ. V was pared by 4 bases and J by 7 bases, with 15 bases between. The CDR3 sequence is 15 residues long. CDR3 DNA: TGCGCCAGCAGCCCGGCACAGGAGAGAAATTCACCCCTCCACTTT. Translated: CASSPAQERNSPLHF. The variable domain in full, completed from reference TRBV5-1 and TRBJ1-6, reads KAGVTQTPRYLIKTRGQQVTLSCSPISGHRSVSWYQQTPGQGLQFLFEYFSETQRNKGNFPGRFSGRQFSNSRSEMNVSTLELGDSALYLCASSPAQERNSPLHFGNGTRLTVT.

This clone was counted only a few times. J is TRBJ1-5 and V is TRBV2; D is uncertain. The CDR3 consists of 17 residues. The germline V gene has CDR1 SNHLY and CDR2 FYNNEI. Between the trimmed V and J ends, which lost 2 bases and 4 bases, there was a span of 18 bases. DNA for the CDR3: TGTGCCAGCAGTGAATCACTCTCTAGCGCTTTAAATCAGCCCCAGCATTTT. Translated: CASSESLSSALNQPQHF. The variable domain in full, with the rest retrieved from reference TRBV2 and TRBJ1-5, is EPEVTQTPSHQVTQMGQEVILRCVPISNHLYFYWYRQILGQKVEFLVSFYNNEISEKSEIFDDQFSVERPDGSNFTLKIRSTKLEDSAMYFCASSESLSSALNQPQHFGDGTRLSIL.

The chain recombines TRBV5-4 with TRBJ2-7, with 14 bases aligning to TRBD2. J gave up 0 bases and V 0 bases, and 5 bases lay outside the gene matches. The CDR3 runs to 18 residues. From germline, CDR1 is SGHNT and CDR2 YYREEE (reference sequence). CDR3 in amino acids: CASSLGLAGGLSSYEQYF. CDR3 nucleotide sequence: TGTGCCAGCAGCTTGGGACTAGCGGGAGGGCTGAGCTCCTACGAGCAGTACTTC.

The CDR3 DNA sequence: TGTGCCAGCTCGGACAGGCGAAACAATCAGCCCCAGCATTTT. This codes for CASSDRRNNQPQHF. The J gene is TRBJ1-5, the V gene TRBV28; 7 nucleotides align to TRBD1. The CDR3 runs to 14 residues. The germline CDR1 and CDR2 sequences are MDHEN and SYDVKM. Losses at the gene ends were 8 bases for V and 3 bases for J; bases not matched to a gene: 7.

This clone was detected once. The chain employs TRBV28 and TRBJ2-7; 10 bases map to TRBD1. The CDR3 is made up of 14 amino acids. J lost 5 bases, V lost 7 bases, and 8 bases had no gene match. Germline V lookup: CDR1 MDHEN, CDR2 SYDVKM. CDR3 residues: CASTPGTGADEQYF. The CDR3 DNA is TGTGCCAGCACCCCCGGGACAGGGGCTGACGAGCAGTACTTC. Looking up the rest from reference TRBV28 and TRBJ2-7 gives the full variable domain: DVKVTQSSRYLVKRTGEKVFLECVQDMDHENMFWYRQDPGLGLRLIYFSYDVKMKEKGDIPEGYSVSREKKERFSLILESASTNQTSMYLCASTPGTGADEQYFGPGTRLTVT.